Given below is one TCR beta chain in context. Data came from immunoSEQ multiplex PCR; TCRdb stores just in-frame clones and leaves some out. In total, the table holds about 190,000 clones. The data were taken from a study of control samples from healthy donors and cancer patients. Germline V gene lookup returns CDR1 SGHAT and CDR2 FQNNGV. There are 16 residues in the CDR3. V shed 1 base and J shed 4 bases, with 16 bases lying between them. The sequencing input was blood. This clonotype originated in a woman younger than 45 in good health. This chain uses TRBV11-2 with TRBJ2-5; a weak D match, TRBD1 (6 bases). CDR3 region: CASSLGGRGSGETQYF. The CDR3 region has the DNA TGTGCCAGCAGCTTAGGGGGCAGGGGTAGTGGAGAGACCCAGTACTTC.